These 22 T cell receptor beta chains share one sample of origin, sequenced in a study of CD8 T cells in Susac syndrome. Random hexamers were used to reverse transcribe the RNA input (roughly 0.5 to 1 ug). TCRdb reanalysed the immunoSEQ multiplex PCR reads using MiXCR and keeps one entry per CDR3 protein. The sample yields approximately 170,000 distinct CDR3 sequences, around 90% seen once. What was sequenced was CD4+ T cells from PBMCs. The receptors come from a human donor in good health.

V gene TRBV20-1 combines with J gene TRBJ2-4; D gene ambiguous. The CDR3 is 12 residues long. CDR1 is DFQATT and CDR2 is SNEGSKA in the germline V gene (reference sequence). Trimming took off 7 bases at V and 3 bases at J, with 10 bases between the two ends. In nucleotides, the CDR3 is TGCAGTGTTGGGCCGGGCAAAAACATTCAGTACTTC. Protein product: CSVGPGKNIQYF.

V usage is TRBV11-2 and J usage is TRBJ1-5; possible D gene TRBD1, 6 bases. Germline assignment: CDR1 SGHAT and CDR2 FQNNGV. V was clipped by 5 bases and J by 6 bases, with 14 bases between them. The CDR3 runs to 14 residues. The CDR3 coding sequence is TGTGCCAGCAGCCCAGGCGGGGGCGGTCAGCCCCAGCATTTT. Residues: CASSPGGGGQPQHF.

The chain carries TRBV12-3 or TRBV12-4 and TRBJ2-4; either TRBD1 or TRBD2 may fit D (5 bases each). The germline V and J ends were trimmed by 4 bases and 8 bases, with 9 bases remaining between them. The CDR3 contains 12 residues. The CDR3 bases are TGTGCCAGCAGTTCCCTGGGGGACATTCAGTACTTC. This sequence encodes CASSSLGDIQYF.

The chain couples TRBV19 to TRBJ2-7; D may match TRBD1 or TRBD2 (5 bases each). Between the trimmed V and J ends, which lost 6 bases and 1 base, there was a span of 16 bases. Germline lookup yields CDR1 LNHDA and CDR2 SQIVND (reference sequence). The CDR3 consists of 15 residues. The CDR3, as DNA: TGTGCCAGTAGATCCTCCGGGACCCAATCCTACGAGCAGTACTTC. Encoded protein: CASRSSGTQSYEQYF.

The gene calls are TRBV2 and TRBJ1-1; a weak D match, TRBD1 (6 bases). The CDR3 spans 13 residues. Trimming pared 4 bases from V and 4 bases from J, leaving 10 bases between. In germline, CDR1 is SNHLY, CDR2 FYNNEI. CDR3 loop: CASSAWTATEAFF. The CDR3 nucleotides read TGTGCCAGCAGTGCCTGGACAGCCACTGAAGCTTTCTTT.

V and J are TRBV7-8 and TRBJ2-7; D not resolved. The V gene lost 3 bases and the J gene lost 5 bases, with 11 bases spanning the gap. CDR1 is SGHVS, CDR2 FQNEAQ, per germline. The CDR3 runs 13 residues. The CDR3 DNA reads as TGTGCCAGCAGCTTCGGAGCACCAAACGAGCAGTACTTC. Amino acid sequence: CASSFGAPNEQYF.

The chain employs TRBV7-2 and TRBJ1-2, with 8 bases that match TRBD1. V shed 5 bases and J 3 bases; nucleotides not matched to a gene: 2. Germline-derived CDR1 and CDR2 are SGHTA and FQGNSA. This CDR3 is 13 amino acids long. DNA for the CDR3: TGTGCCAGCAGCACGGACAGGGACTATGGCTACACCTTC. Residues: CASSTDRDYGYTF.

In DNA form, the CDR3 reads TGCGCCAGCAGCTTGGCCTCAGGGAACACTGAAGCTTTCTTT. This gives the protein CASSLASGNTEAFF. V and J are TRBV5-1 and TRBJ1-1; D not certain. Germline CDR1 is SGHRS and CDR2 is YFSETQ. V was pared by 0 bases and J by 1 base, with 7 bases between. The CDR3 is 14 residues long.

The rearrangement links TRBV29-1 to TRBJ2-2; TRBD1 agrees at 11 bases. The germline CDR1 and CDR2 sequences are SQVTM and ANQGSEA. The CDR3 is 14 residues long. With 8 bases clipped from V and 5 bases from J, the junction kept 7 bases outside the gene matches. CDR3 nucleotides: TGCAGCATAGGACAGGGGGCAGGGACCGGGGAGCTGTTTTTT. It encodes CSIGQGAGTGELFF.

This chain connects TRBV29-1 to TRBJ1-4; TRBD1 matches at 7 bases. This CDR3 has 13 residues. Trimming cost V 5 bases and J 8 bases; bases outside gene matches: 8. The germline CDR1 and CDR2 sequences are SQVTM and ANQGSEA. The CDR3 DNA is TGCAGCGTTCAAGGGGGCGCGGGAGAAAAACTGTTTTTT. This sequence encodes CSVQGGAGEKLFF. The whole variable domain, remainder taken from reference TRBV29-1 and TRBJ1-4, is SAVISQKPSRDICQRGTSLTIQCQVDSQVTMMFWYRQQPGQSLTLIATANQGSEATYESGFVIDKFPISRPNLTFSTLTVSNMSPEDSSIYLCSVQGGAGEKLFFGSGTQLSVL.

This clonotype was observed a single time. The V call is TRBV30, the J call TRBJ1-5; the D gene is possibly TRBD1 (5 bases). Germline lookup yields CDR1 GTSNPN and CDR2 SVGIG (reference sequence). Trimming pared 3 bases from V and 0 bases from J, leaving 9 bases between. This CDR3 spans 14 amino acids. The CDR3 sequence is CAWRADSSNQPQHF. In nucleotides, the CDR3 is TGTGCCTGGAGGGCAGACAGTAGCAATCAGCCCCAGCATTTT.

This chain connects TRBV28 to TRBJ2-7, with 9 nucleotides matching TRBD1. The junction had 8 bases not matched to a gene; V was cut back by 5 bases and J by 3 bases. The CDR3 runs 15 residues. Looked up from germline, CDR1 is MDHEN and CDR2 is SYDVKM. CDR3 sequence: CASSLAGTGSYEQYF. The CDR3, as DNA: TGTGCCAGCAGTCTGGCCGGGACAGGGAGCTACGAGCAGTACTTC.

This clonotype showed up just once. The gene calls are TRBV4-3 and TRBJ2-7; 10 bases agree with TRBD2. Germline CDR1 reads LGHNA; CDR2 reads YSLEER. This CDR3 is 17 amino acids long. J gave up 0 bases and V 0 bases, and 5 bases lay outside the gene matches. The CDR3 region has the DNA TGCGCCAGCAGCCAAGAAAGAAGCGGGGGGGACTCCTACGAGCAGTACTTC. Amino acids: CASSQERSGGDSYEQYF.

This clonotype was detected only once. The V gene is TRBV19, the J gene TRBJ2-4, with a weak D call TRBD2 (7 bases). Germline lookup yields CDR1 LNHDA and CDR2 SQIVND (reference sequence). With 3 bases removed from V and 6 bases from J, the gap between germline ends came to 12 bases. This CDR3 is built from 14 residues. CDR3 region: CASSIGGGRNIQYF. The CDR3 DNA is TGTGCCAGTAGTATCGGCGGGGGCAGAAACATTCAGTACTTC.

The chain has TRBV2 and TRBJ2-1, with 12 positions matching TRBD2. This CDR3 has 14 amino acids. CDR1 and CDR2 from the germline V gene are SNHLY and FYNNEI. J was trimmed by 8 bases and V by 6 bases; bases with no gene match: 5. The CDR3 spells CASRETSGSDEQFF. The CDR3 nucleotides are TGTGCCAGCAGGGAGACTAGCGGGAGCGATGAGCAGTTCTTC.

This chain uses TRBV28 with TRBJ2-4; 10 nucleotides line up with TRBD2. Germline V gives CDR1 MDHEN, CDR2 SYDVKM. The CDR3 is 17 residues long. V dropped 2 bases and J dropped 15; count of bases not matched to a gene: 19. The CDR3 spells CASSLGIGSGRNSIRYF. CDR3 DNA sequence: TGTGCCAGCAGTTTAGGTATAGGTAGCGGGAGGAATAGTATCCGGTACTTC.

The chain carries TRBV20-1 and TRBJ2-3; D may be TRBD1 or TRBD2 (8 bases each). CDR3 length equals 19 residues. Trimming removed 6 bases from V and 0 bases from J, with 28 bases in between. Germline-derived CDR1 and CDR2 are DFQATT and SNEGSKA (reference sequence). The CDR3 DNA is TGCAGTGCAAGGTCTGGACAGGGATCGGCTAGCGGGAGCACAGATACGCAGTATTTT. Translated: CSARSGQGSASGSTDTQYF.

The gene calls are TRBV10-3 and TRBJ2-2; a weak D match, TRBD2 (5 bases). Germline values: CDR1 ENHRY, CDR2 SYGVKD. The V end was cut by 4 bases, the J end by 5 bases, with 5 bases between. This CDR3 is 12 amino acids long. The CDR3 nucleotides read TGTGCCATCAGTGCGGGGACCGGGGAGCTGTTTTTT. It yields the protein CAISAGTGELFF.

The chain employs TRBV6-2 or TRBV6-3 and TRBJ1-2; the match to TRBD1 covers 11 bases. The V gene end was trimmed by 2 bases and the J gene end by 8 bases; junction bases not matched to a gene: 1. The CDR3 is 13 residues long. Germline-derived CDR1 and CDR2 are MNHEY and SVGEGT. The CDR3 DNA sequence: TGTGCCAGCAGTTACCGGACAGGGGGCGGCTACACCTTC. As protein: CASSYRTGGGYTF.

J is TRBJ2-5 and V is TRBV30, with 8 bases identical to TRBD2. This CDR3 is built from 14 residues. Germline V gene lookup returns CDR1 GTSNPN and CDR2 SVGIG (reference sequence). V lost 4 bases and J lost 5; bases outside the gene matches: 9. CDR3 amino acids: CAWKAPGGRETQYF. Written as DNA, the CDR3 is TGTGCCTGGAAGGCCCCGGGAGGGAGGGAGACCCAGTACTTC.

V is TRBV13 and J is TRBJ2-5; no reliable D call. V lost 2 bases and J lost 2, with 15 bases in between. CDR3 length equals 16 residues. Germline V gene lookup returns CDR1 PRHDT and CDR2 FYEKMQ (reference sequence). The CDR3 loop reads CASSLTSGVGQETQYF. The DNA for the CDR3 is TGTGCCAGCAGCTTAACTTCAGGAGTGGGTCAAGAGACCCAGTACTTC.

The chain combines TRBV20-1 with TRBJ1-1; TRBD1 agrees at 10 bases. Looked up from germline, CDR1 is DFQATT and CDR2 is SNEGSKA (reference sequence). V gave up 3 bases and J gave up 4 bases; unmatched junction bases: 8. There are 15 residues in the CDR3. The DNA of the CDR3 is TGCAGTGCTAGCCCCTATGGACAGGGGGGCACTGAAGCTTTCTTT. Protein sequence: CSASPYGQGGTEAFF.